These 28 T cell receptor beta chains share one sample of origin, sequenced in a study of T-cell memory formation after mild COVID-19. From the 5' RACE reads, TCRdb called clonotypes with MiXCR, one entry per CDR3 protein. The sample contains 130,000 to 150,000 distinct CDR3 sequences, about 19% of which appear only once. Sequenced input: PBMCs or a T cell subset sorted from them (not recorded which). Receptors originate from an adult woman who had mild COVID-19 (a few samples of this study predate the infection). Cell type and time point are not known.

This clonotype was picked up a small number of times. The DNA of the CDR3 is TGTGCCAGCAGCCAAGGATTCGGGCGAAGTAACACAGATACGCAGTATTTT. It encodes CASSQGFGRSNTDTQYF. The chain employs TRBV4-2 and TRBJ2-3; D gene ambiguous. V gave up 1 base and J gave up 2 bases, with 16 bases separating them. The CDR3 runs to 17 residues. Germline CDR1 reads LGHNA; CDR2 reads YNFKEQ.

This rearrangement joins TRBV3-1 to TRBJ2-3; 8 bases are a match to TRBD1. V was clipped by 4 bases and J by 3 bases; unmatched bases: 12. CDR1 is LGHDT, CDR2 YNNKEL, per germline (reference sequence). The CDR3 length is 17 residues. CDR3 sequence (DNA): TGTGCCAGCAGCCGGGATCCAGGGGGCAGGTCTACAGATACGCAGTATTTT. Encoded protein: CASSRDPGGRSTDTQYF.

About this clonotype: Possible read error: a much larger clone is one base away. The chain joins TRBV20-1 to TRBJ2-2; D not resolved. The CDR3 spans 13 residues. Trimming pared 5 bases from V and 7 bases from J, leaving 14 bases between. Germline V lookup: CDR1 DFQATT, CDR2 SNEGSKA (reference sequence). CDR3 in DNA: TGCAGTGCTGGAGTTACGGTCAGCGGGGAGCTGTTTTTT. Translation: CSAGVTVSGELFF.

The V gene is TRBV6-6, the J gene TRBJ2-3; 9 bases line up with TRBD1. Looked up from germline, CDR1 is MNHNY and CDR2 is SVGAGI (reference sequence). The CDR3 has 16 amino acids. The ends lost 6 bases at V and 4 bases at J; junction bases unmatched: 11. This CDR3 reads CASREPGQGPSDTQYF. CDR3 bases: TGTGCCAGCAGGGAGCCGGGACAGGGACCATCAGATACGCAGTATTTT.

This clonotype has just a few counts. The V call is TRBV19, the J call TRBJ2-7; a weak D match, TRBD2 (5 bases). V was pared by 4 bases and J by 3 bases, with 13 bases between. The CDR3 is made up of 14 amino acids. Looked up from germline, CDR1 is LNHDA and CDR2 is SQIVND (reference sequence). The CDR3: CASSTLGSVYEQYF. CDR3 sequence (DNA): TGTGCCAGTAGTACACTAGGGTCGGTCTACGAGCAGTACTTC. Based on the CDR3 plus reference TRBV19 and TRBJ2-7, the full variable domain is DGGITQSPKYLFRKEGQNVTLSCEQNLNHDAMYWYRQDPGQGLRLIYYSQIVNDFQKGDIAEGYSVSREKKESFPLTVTSAQKNPTAFYLCASSTLGSVYEQYFGPGTRLTVT.

The table lists this clonotype with a few counts. This chain links TRBV3-1 with TRBJ1-5; 9 positions match TRBD1. Germline values: CDR1 LGHDT, CDR2 YNNKEL (reference sequence). The CDR3 totals 16 residues. The V gene end was trimmed by 1 base and the J gene end by 4 bases; junction bases not matched to a gene: 5. The CDR3 DNA reads TGTGCCAGCAGCCAAGCCGGGACAGGGAATAATCAGCCCCAGCATTTT. Translated, it gives CASSQAGTGNNQPQHF.

The V and J genes are TRBV11-2 and TRBJ1-2, with D uncertain. CDR3 length equals 14 residues. V was trimmed by 2 bases and J by 6 bases, leaving 13 bases between them. CDR1 and CDR2 from the germline V gene are SGHAT and FQNNGV. DNA for the CDR3: TGTGCCAGCAGCTTAAACGGGTTTCAAGATGGCTACACCTTC. Its protein product is CASSLNGFQDGYTF.

This clonotype showed up just a few times. This chain connects TRBV7-2 to TRBJ1-2, with a possible D match to TRBD1 (6 bases). This CDR3 contains 15 residues. CDR1 and CDR2 (germline): SGHTA, FQGNSA. Trimming removed 0 bases from V and 5 bases from J, with 13 bases in between. CDR3 coding DNA: TGTGCCAGCAGCTTAGCGAGGACAGATTCTTATGGCTACACCTTC. Translation gives CASSLARTDSYGYTF. Supplemented by reference TRBV7-2 and TRBJ1-2, the full variable domain reads GAGVSQSPSNKVTEKGKDVELRCDPISGHTALYWYRQSLGQGLEFLIYFQGNSAPDKSGLPSDRFSAERTGGSVSTLTIQRTQQEDSAVYLCASSLARTDSYGYTFGSGTRLTVV.

There are a few counts of this clonotype. DNA for the CDR3: TGTGCCAGCAGCGGTGGGGACCGGTACTATGGCTACACCTTC. Translated, it gives CASSGGDRYYGYTF. The rearrangement joins TRBV7-9 to TRBJ1-2, with a tentative D call TRBD1 (5 bases). Between the trimmed V and J ends, which lost 5 bases and 3 bases, there was a span of 13 bases. The CDR3 has 14 residues. Germline values: CDR1 SEHNR, CDR2 FQNEAQ (reference sequence).

The chain is built from TRBV28 and TRBJ2-1, with 11 bases matching TRBD1. This CDR3 has 14 residues. The germline V gene encodes CDR1 MDHEN and CDR2 SYDVKM. V shed 1 base and J 11 bases; nucleotides not matched to a gene: 4. The CDR3 loop is CASSLFGTGGKQFF. The CDR3 DNA sequence: TGTGCCAGCAGTTTATTCGGGACAGGGGGAAAGCAGTTCTTC.

This clonotype was counted a few times. The rearrangement links TRBV9 to TRBJ2-1; TRBD2 aligns across 12 bases. The germline V gene has CDR1 SGDLS and CDR2 YYNGEE. Unmatched junction bases numbered 10, after V lost 3 bases and J lost 0 bases. The CDR3 sequence is 19 residues long. CDR3 protein: CASSASGGGWMSSYNEQFF. CDR3 coding DNA: TGTGCCAGCAGCGCTAGCGGGGGGGGCTGGATGAGCTCCTACAATGAGCAGTTCTTC.

This clonotype was seen more than once but under ten times. The gene calls are TRBV27 and TRBJ1-1; D gene uncertain. Between the trimmed V and J ends, which lost 3 bases and 3 bases, there was a span of 8 bases. This CDR3 is built from 13 residues. CDR1 MNHEY and CDR2 SMNVEV come from the germline V gene (reference sequence). The CDR3 here is CASSFSWDTEAFF. The CDR3 DNA sequence: TGTGCCAGCAGTTTTTCGTGGGACACTGAAGCTTTCTTT.

The V call is TRBV5-1, the J call TRBJ1-1; a possible D gene is TRBD1 (6 bases). Germline loops: CDR1 SGHRS, CDR2 YFSETQ. The CDR3 sequence is 16 residues long. Trimming pared 4 bases from V and 0 bases from J, leaving 16 bases between. CDR3 protein: CASSPTQGGMNTEAFF. Here the CDR3 DNA reads TGCGCCAGCAGCCCGACACAGGGCGGGATGAACACTGAAGCTTTCTTT.

The rearrangement links TRBV12-3 or TRBV12-4 to TRBJ2-4, with TRBD2 matching over 8 bases. After removal of 8 bases from V and 10 bases from J, the junction contained 10 bases not matched to a gene. The CDR3 runs 13 residues. DNA for the CDR3: TGTGCCAGCCGGGCCCCGGCGGGGGGAATTCAGTACTTC. Protein product: CASRAPAGGIQYF.

This clonotype was seen more than once but under ten times. This chain connects TRBV4-2 to TRBJ2-2, with 9 bases aligning to TRBD1. There are 20 residues in the CDR3. Germline CDR1 LGHNA, CDR2 YNFKEQ. The V and J ends lost 0 bases and 0 bases, in that order; junction bases with no gene match: 11. The CDR3 sequence is CASSQERLLGQGTNTGELFF. As DNA, the CDR3 is TGTGCCAGCAGCCAAGAGAGGCTCCTGGGACAGGGAACGAACACCGGGGAGCTGTTTTTT.

V is TRBV7-9 and J is TRBJ2-5; D possibly corresponds to TRBD2 (6 bases). Germline CDR1 and CDR2: SEHNR and FQNEAQ (reference sequence). Trimming removed 5 bases at V and 5 bases at J, with 12 bases between. This CDR3 spans 13 amino acids. Here the CDR3 reads CASSQLAAETQYF. In DNA form, the CDR3 reads TGTGCCAGCAGCCAACTAGCAGCGGAGACCCAGTACTTC.

A few counts support this clonotype. The chain employs TRBV6-6 and TRBJ2-7; 8 bases are a match to TRBD1. The CDR3 has 15 amino acids. J was trimmed by 0 bases and V by 5 bases; bases with no gene match: 6. Germline V CDR1 and CDR2: MNHNY, SVGAGI (reference sequence). CDR3 coding DNA: TGTGCCAGCAGTGCCCCGACAGGGGACTCCTACGAGCAGTACTTC. Protein: CASSAPTGDSYEQYF.

This chain connects TRBV5-1 to TRBJ2-1; perhaps TRBD2 as D (5 bases). Looked up from germline, CDR1 is SGHRS and CDR2 is YFSETQ. This CDR3 region has 15 residues. Trimming stripped 1 base from V and 7 bases from J, with 15 bases between. DNA of the CDR3: TGCGCCAGCAGCTTGCTCCCGGGAAGGGAAAATGAGCAGTTCTTC. Its translation is CASSLLPGRENEQFF.

This clonotype was counted a few times. This chain links TRBV7-9 with TRBJ2-1, with 13 bases that match TRBD2. The CDR3 extends over 16 amino acids. J lost 10 bases, V lost 7 bases, and 13 bases had no gene match. Germline V gives CDR1 SEHNR, CDR2 FQNEAQ (reference sequence). For the CDR3, the DNA is TGTGCCAGCACCACGGAGAGGGGACTAGCGGGAAACGAGCAGTTCTTC. Translation: CASTTERGLAGNEQFF.

This chain joins TRBV12-3 or TRBV12-4 and TRBJ1-1; D not certain. The CDR3 is made up of 13 amino acids. V was trimmed by 6 bases and J by 6 bases, leaving 14 bases between them. The DNA of the CDR3 is TGTGCCAGCAGCTCGGGTCTAGGTCCTGAAGCTTTCTTT. Translated, it gives CASSSGLGPEAFF.

This clonotype was detected only once. The chain combines TRBV6-6 with TRBJ1-5; 8 nucleotides align to TRBD1. Germline values: CDR1 MNHNY, CDR2 SVGAGI (reference sequence). Germline trimming cut 6 bases from V and 6 bases from J; bases unmatched to any gene: 7. The CDR3 consists of 14 residues. The DNA of the CDR3 is TGTGCCAGCAGACACGGACAGGGCCCTCAGCCCCAGCATTTT. Amino acid sequence: CASRHGQGPQPQHF.

This clonotype was observed a handful of times. V is TRBV6-4 and J is TRBJ2-1; 10 bases map to TRBD2. Germline trimming cut 5 bases from V and 6 bases from J; bases unmatched to any gene: 7. The CDR3 has 15 residues. The V gene's germline CDR1 is MRHNA and CDR2 SNTAGT. CDR3 sequence (DNA): TGTGCCAGCAGTACTCAAGCGGGAGGGGCCAATGAGCAGTTCTTC. Translation gives CASSTQAGGANEQFF.

V is TRBV7-9 and J is TRBJ1-6, with D perhaps matching TRBD1 (5 bases). Trimming shortened V by 1 base and J by 5 bases, and 9 bases separated the two germline ends. This CDR3 comprises 15 residues. Looked up from germline, CDR1 is SEHNR and CDR2 is FQNEAQ (reference sequence). CDR3 nucleotide sequence: TGTGCCAGCAGCTTAGGGACACGGAATAATTCACCCCTCCACTTT. It yields the protein CASSLGTRNNSPLHF. The full variable domain, in which reference TRBV7-9 and TRBJ1-6 provide the parts outside the CDR3, is DTGVSQNPRHKITKRGQNVTFRCDPISEHNRLYWYRQTLGQGPEFLTYFQNEAQLEKSRLLSDRFSAERPKGSFSTLEIQRTEQGDSAMYLCASSLGTRNNSPLHFGNGTRLTVT.

This clonotype was recorded a few times. This chain uses TRBV12-3 or TRBV12-4 with TRBJ2-3, with TRBD1 matching over 12 bases. V was pared by 8 bases and J by 7 bases, with 4 bases of the junction left unmatched. CDR3 length equals 13 residues. The CDR3 loop is CASGTGGLHTQYF. The CDR3 DNA sequence: TGTGCCAGCGGGACAGGGGGCCTTCATACGCAGTATTTT.

V gene TRBV16 combines with J gene TRBJ1-1; TRBD1 matches at 9 bases. With V trimmed by 3 bases and J by 1 base, 0 bases remained unmatched. The CDR3 is 14 residues long. Germline V CDR1 and CDR2: KGHSY, FQNENV. The CDR3 DNA sequence: TGTGCCAGCAGCCAGGACAGGGGGAACACTGAAGCTTTCTTT. It specifies CASSQDRGNTEAFF. Full variable domain (missing parts from reference TRBV16 and TRBJ1-1): GEEVAQTPKHLVRGEGQKAKLYCAPIKGHSYVFWYQQVLKNEFKFLISFQNENVFDETGMPKERFSAKCLPNSPCSLEIQATKLEDSAVYFCASSQDRGNTEAFFGQGTRLTVV.

In its sample, this clonotype was seen a few times. The V and J genes are TRBV4-1 and TRBJ2-7, with no clear D. The germline V gene has CDR1 MGHRA and CDR2 YSYEKL. Trimming stripped 3 bases from V and 4 bases from J, with 19 bases between. The CDR3 length is 16 residues. CDR3 DNA: TGCGCCAGCAGCCAGGGTGGCTTCAACCCCCGTTACGAGCAGTACTTC. This gives the protein CASSQGGFNPRYEQYF.

This clonotype has just a few counts. This chain uses TRBV20-1 with TRBJ2-7; tentative D call: TRBD2 (5 bases). The germline V gene has CDR1 DFQATT and CDR2 SNEGSKA (reference sequence). The CDR3 covers 11 residues. CDR3 amino acids: CAVPRGYEQYF. CDR3 sequence (DNA): TGCGCGGTGCCCCGGGGTTACGAGCAGTACTTC.

This clonotype has a handful of counts. This chain uses TRBV7-2 with TRBJ2-6; possibly TRBD2 for D (5 bases). The CDR3 contains 16 residues. Germline V gene lookup returns CDR1 SGHTA and CDR2 FQGNSA. V was trimmed by 5 bases and J by 4 bases, leaving 15 bases between them. CDR3 DNA sequence: TGTGCCAGCAGCCTACGACCGGGATCCGGGGCCAACGTCCTGACTTTC. It is translated as CASSLRPGSGANVLTF. The entire variable domain, with the rest obtained from reference TRBV7-2 and TRBJ2-6, is as follows: GAGVSQSPSNKVTEKGKDVELRCDPISGHTALYWYRQSLGQGLEFLIYFQGNSAPDKSGLPSDRFSAERTGGSVSTLTIQRTQQEDSAVYLCASSLRPGSGANVLTFGAGSRLTVL.